Below are 4 T cell receptor beta chains sequenced from a single sample in a study of blood T cell repertoires in COVID-19. Method: immunoSEQ multiplex PCR; TCRdb's copy keeps in-frame clones and lacks some. The sample gives approximately 290,000 clones, around 81% of which show up once; roughly 14% is in the top ten. Material for sequencing was peripheral blood. Source of these receptors: a person in their 70s with COVID-19, enrolled during active disease.

The chain recombines TRBV29-1 with TRBJ2-1; a weak D match, TRBD1 (6 bases). The germline V gene has CDR1 SQVTM and CDR2 ANQGSEA. This CDR3 is 11 amino acids long. V dropped 0 bases and J dropped 14 bases, with 11 bases sitting between them. The CDR3 reads CSVEDPAGEFF. The CDR3 DNA is TGCAGCGTTGAAGATCCCGCAGGGGAGTTCTTC.

In the case of this clone: Other nucleotide sequences in the sample specify the same CDR3. The J gene is TRBJ2-7, the V gene TRBV15; D is uncertain. Between the trimmed V and J ends, which lost 0 bases and 0 bases, there was a span of 9 bases. Germline loops: CDR1 LNHNV, CDR2 YYDKDF (reference sequence). The CDR3 is made up of 15 amino acids. The CDR3 is CATSRDPAGSYEQYF. The CDR3 DNA reads TGTGCCACCAGCAGAGATCCGGCAGGCTCCTACGAGCAGTACTTC.

This clone was observed a few times. The chain combines TRBV5-1 with TRBJ1-5; a possible D gene is TRBD1 (5 bases). V lost 4 bases and J 6 bases, leaving 14 bases between the germline ends. This CDR3 contains 14 residues. Per the germline V gene, CDR1 is SGHRS and CDR2 is YFSETQ. The CDR3 DNA is TGCGCCAGCAGCGTTGACGGGGGGAGTCAGCCCCAGCATTTT. Translated, it gives CASSVDGGSQPQHF.

J is TRBJ2-5 and V is TRBV19; TRBD2 matches at 7 bases. CDR1 and CDR2 from the germline V gene are LNHDA and SQIVND (reference sequence). The CDR3 has 16 residues. V shed 7 bases, J shed 2 bases, and the junction held 13 bases outside the gene matches. CDR3 sequence reads: CASTPRGERRQETQYF. In DNA, the CDR3 is TGTGCCAGTACCCCTCGGGGGGAGCGACGGCAAGAGACCCAGTACTTC.